These 21 T cell receptor beta chains originate from one sample sequenced in a study of read filtering for tumor transcriptome and immune sequencing. The library was built from about 400 ng RNA with molecular barcoded adaptors for alpha/delta and beta/gamma chains. One entry per CDR3 protein results from TCRdb running MiXCR on the reads. The data hold 75,000 to 95,000 distinct CDR3 sequences, with over 9% observed a single time. The source material was a population of CD138-negative cells sorted from bone marrow. These receptors came from a donor at least 40 years old with multiple myeloma.

Many counts were recorded for this clonotype. The gene calls are TRBV20-1 and TRBJ1-1; TRBD1 agrees at 12 bases. Trimming took 5 bases from V and 5 from J; bases not matched to a gene: 9. There are 15 residues in the CDR3. Germline loops: CDR1 DFQATT, CDR2 SNEGSKA (reference sequence). DNA for the CDR3: TGCAGTGCTGAGGGACAGGGGGCTGGTTGGACTGAAGCTTTCTTT. Translating gives CSAEGQGAGWTEAFF.

This clonotype was detected many times. CDR3 DNA: TGTGCCAGCAGTTATGCCGGGAGGAGCAATGAGCAGTTCTTC. It codes for CASSYAGRSNEQFF. The chain recombines TRBV6-5 with TRBJ2-1, with TRBD2 identical over 7 bases. The CDR3 has 14 residues. From germline, CDR1 is MNHEY and CDR2 SVGAGI. V shed 3 bases, J shed 6 bases, and the junction held 5 bases outside the gene matches.

Ten or more counts support this clonotype. This chain joins TRBV12-3 or TRBV12-4 and TRBJ2-3, with unresolved D. V was trimmed by 8 bases and J by 2 bases, leaving 20 bases between them. The CDR3 consists of 16 residues. DNA of the CDR3: TGTGCCAGCGGTGGCTACATTGGCAAACACACAGATACGCAGTATTTT. It yields the protein CASGGYIGKHTDTQYF.

This clonotype occurred many times. The chain uses TRBV5-1 and TRBJ1-6; D possibly corresponds to TRBD1 (5 bases). The V end was cut by 2 bases, the J end by 5 bases, with 8 bases between. Germline loops: CDR1 SGHRS, CDR2 YFSETQ. The CDR3 contains 14 residues. The CDR3 sequence is CASSFDSNNSPLHF. The CDR3 nucleotides read TGCGCCAGCAGCTTTGACAGCAATAATTCACCCCTCCACTTT.

This clonotype was observed at least ten times. The genes are TRBV5-1 and TRBJ2-1, with D possibly matching TRBD2 (7 bases). V dropped 3 bases and J dropped 9 bases, with 10 bases sitting between them. Germline V CDR1 and CDR2: SGHRS, YFSETQ. The CDR3 loop spans 12 amino acids. CDR3 region: CASSWGGGEQFF. For the CDR3, the DNA is TGCGCCAGCAGCTGGGGAGGGGGTGAGCAGTTCTTC.

There are many counts of this clonotype. J is TRBJ1-2 and V is TRBV6-5; D uncertain. The CDR3 covers 14 residues. CDR1 and CDR2 from the germline V gene are MNHEY and SVGAGI. The V and J ends lost 5 bases and 0 bases respectively, with 10 bases between them. CDR3 region: CASSREVSNYGYTF. The DNA for the CDR3 is TGTGCCAGCAGTCGGGAGGTTTCTAACTATGGCTACACCTTC.

This clonotype has more than one count but fewer than ten. A much larger clone differs from this one at a single base, so this may be a read error. The CDR3 here is CACSPDLHTEAFF. For the CDR3, the DNA is TGTGCCTGCAGCCCCGACCTCCACACTGAAGCTTTCTTT. This chain links TRBV3-1 with TRBJ1-1; D is unclear. CDR1 and CDR2 (germline): LGHDT, YNNKEL (reference sequence). This CDR3 region has 13 residues.

The table lists this clonotype with a few counts. V and J are TRBV20-1 and TRBJ1-2; possible D gene TRBD1, 5 bases. The V end was cut by 5 bases, the J end by 8 bases, with 12 bases between. CDR1 is DFQATT and CDR2 is SNEGSKA in the germline V gene (reference sequence). The CDR3 length is 11 residues. The chain's CDR3 is CSAPDSSGYTF. CDR3 in DNA: TGCAGTGCTCCAGACAGTAGCGGCTACACCTTC.

This clonotype was found many times. CDR3 loop: CSVEGGTNNEQFF. Here the CDR3 DNA reads TGCAGCGTTGAAGGTGGGACAAACAATGAGCAGTTCTTC. This chain connects TRBV29-1 to TRBJ2-1, with D perhaps matching TRBD1 (6 bases). The CDR3 covers 13 residues. Germline V gene lookup returns CDR1 SQVTM and CDR2 ANQGSEA. V lost 1 base, J lost 5 bases, and 9 bases lay in between.

This clonotype occurred many times. The V gene is TRBV7-2, the J gene TRBJ2-6; D gene uncertain. Germline CDR1 reads SGHTA; CDR2 reads FQGNSA. The CDR3 has 14 amino acids. V lost 4 bases and J lost 2, with 6 bases in between. CDR3 in amino acids: CASSSEPGANVLTF. CDR3 nucleotides: TGTGCCAGCAGCTCAGAACCTGGGGCCAACGTCCTGACTTTC.

This clonotype has a count of ten or more. This rearrangement joins TRBV18 to TRBJ2-1, with 8 bases aligning to TRBD2. Germline CDR1 reads KGHSH; CDR2 reads LQKENI. The CDR3 has 16 amino acids. V gave up 0 bases and J gave up 9 bases; unmatched junction bases: 10. The DNA for the CDR3 is TGTGCCAGCTCACCACCGTTCAGCGGGAGAGGGATTGAGCAGTTCTTC. This translates into CASSPPFSGRGIEQFF.

In this sample, this clonotype turned up many times. The V call is TRBV7-3, the J call TRBJ2-1; a possible D gene is TRBD2 (7 bases). CDR1 and CDR2 from the germline V gene are SGHTA and FQGTGA. The CDR3 runs to 15 residues. V lost 5 bases and J 1 base, leaving 12 bases between the germline ends. CDR3 loop: CASSQGRESYNEQFF. CDR3 DNA: TGTGCCAGCAGCCAGGGGCGGGAGTCCTACAATGAGCAGTTCTTC. The full variable domain, its missing parts supplied by reference TRBV7-3 and TRBJ2-1, is GAGVSQTPSNKVTEKGKYVELRCDPISGHTALYWYRQSLGQGPEFLIYFQGTGAADDSGLPNDRFFAVRPEGSVSTLKIQRTERGDSAVYLCASSQGRESYNEQFFGPGTRLTVL.

This clonotype was counted at least ten times. The V call is TRBV20-1, the J call TRBJ1-4, with D hard to call. Deletions cut 0 bases from V and 3 bases from J, with 11 bases between. The CDR3 is made up of 15 amino acids. Germline V gene sequence: CDR1 DFQATT, CDR2 SNEGSKA (reference sequence). CDR3 in amino acids: CSARDSRDSNEKLFF. The CDR3 nucleotides read TGCAGTGCTAGAGATTCCCGGGATTCTAATGAAAAACTGTTTTTT.

In this sample, this clonotype turned up many times. The CDR3 loop is CSAYATPGLAGGPSYNEQFF. The DNA for the CDR3 is TGCAGTGCCTACGCGACCCCGGGACTAGCGGGAGGGCCTTCCTACAATGAGCAGTTCTTC. The chain combines TRBV20-1 with TRBJ2-1; the match to TRBD2 covers 16 bases. With 6 bases clipped from V and 1 base from J, the junction kept 15 bases outside the gene matches. This CDR3 is 20 amino acids long. From germline, CDR1 is DFQATT and CDR2 SNEGSKA (reference sequence).

This clonotype came up many times. The V gene is TRBV29-1, the J gene TRBJ2-5; TRBD2 matches 7 bases. The length of the CDR3 is 13 residues. V shed 3 bases, J shed 9 bases, and the junction held 10 bases outside the gene matches. Germline assignment: CDR1 SQVTM and CDR2 ANQGSEA. The CDR3 here is CSVEWDYQGAQYF. The CDR3, as DNA: TGCAGCGTTGAGTGGGACTACCAAGGGGCCCAGTACTTC. Full variable domain (rest looked up from reference TRBV29-1 and TRBJ2-5): SAVISQKPSRDICQRGTSLTIQCQVDSQVTMMFWYRQQPGQSLTLIATANQGSEATYESGFVIDKFPISRPNLTFSTLTVSNMSPEDSSIYLCSVEWDYQGAQYFGPGTRLLVL.

This clonotype was observed at least ten times. The genes are TRBV29-1 and TRBJ2-3, with 10 bases aligning to TRBD1. Germline V gene lookup returns CDR1 SQVTM and CDR2 ANQGSEA. V dropped 6 bases and J dropped 3; count of bases not matched to a gene: 9. The CDR3 has 15 amino acids. As DNA, the CDR3 is TGCAGCGTCCGGACAGGGGGGGAATCAACAGATACGCAGTATTTT. Amino acid sequence: CSVRTGGESTDTQYF.

In this sample, this clonotype turned up many times. The genes are TRBV7-3 and TRBJ2-3; possible D gene TRBD2, 6 bases. This CDR3 contains 15 residues. V dropped 2 bases and J dropped 1 base, with 10 bases sitting between them. The germline CDR1 and CDR2 sequences are SGHTA and FQGTGA. This chain's CDR3 is CASSLWGGGTDTQYF. The CDR3 DNA follows: TGTGCCAGCAGCTTATGGGGCGGGGGCACAGATACGCAGTATTTT.

This clonotype was seen repeatedly, ten times or more. One end of the junction varies from germline; a read error may be responsible. The chain links TRBV7-8 to TRBJ2-1, with D unresolved. This CDR3 has 13 residues. Looked up from germline, CDR1 is SGHVS and CDR2 is FQNEAQ. The CDR3 region is CATDAALTNGQFF. The CDR3 coding sequence is TGTGCCACCGATGCGGCGCTTACAAATGGGCAGTTCTTC.

This clonotype was seen repeatedly, ten times or more. The genes are TRBV20-1 and TRBJ2-1; TRBD2 matches at 12 bases. The CDR3 extends over 16 amino acids. J lost 6 bases, V lost 0 bases, and 6 bases had no gene match. The germline CDR1 and CDR2 sequences are DFQATT and SNEGSKA (reference sequence). The CDR3 DNA sequence: TGCAGTGCTAGAGATGACGGACTAGCGGGAATCAATGAGCAGTTCTTC. As protein: CSARDDGLAGINEQFF.

This clonotype occurred many times. This chain's CDR3 is CASSGNGLAGPYNEQFF. As DNA, the CDR3 is TGTGCCAGCAGTGGAAACGGACTAGCGGGTCCCTACAATGAGCAGTTCTTC. The chain uses TRBV25-1 and TRBJ2-1, with 11 bases lining up with TRBD2. Germline assignment: CDR1 MGHDK and CDR2 SYGVNS. The CDR3 spans 17 residues. Trimming removed 4 bases from V and 2 bases from J; junction bases left unmatched: 7.

This clonotype was seen a few times. The junction differs from germline at one of its ends, possibly a read error. The chain is built from TRBV28 and TRBJ1-3; D is possibly TRBD1 (5 bases). Germline V gene sequence: CDR1 MDHEN, CDR2 SYDVKM. CDR3 length: 13 amino acids. The CDR3 reads CAGSLQGVNTIYF. The CDR3 region has the DNA TGTGCCGGCAGTTTGCAGGGTGTAAACACCATATATTTT.